Below are 3 T cell receptor beta chains sequenced from a single sample in a study of cytomegalovirus exposure and HLA in healthy donors. Primers included in the PCR were 60 Vbeta and 13 Jbeta primers. TCRdb keeps only in-frame clones here, not all; method: immunoSEQ multiplex PCR. The sample contains about 150,000 clones, under 80% of which appear only once. The source material was PBMCs. The receptors stem from a man aged 18 to 30 in good health and CMV-seropositive.

This clone has a single count. CDR3 loop: CASKDTSGDSYEQYF. As DNA, the CDR3 is TGTGCCAGCAAAGATACTAGCGGGGATTCCTACGAGCAGTACTTC. The gene calls are TRBV6-5 and TRBJ2-7; 10 nucleotides align to TRBD2. Trimming at V came to 7 bases and at J to 1 base, leaving 7 bases not matched to a gene. The CDR3 spans 15 residues. Germline assignment: CDR1 MNHEY and CDR2 SVGAGI.

There are a few counts of this clone. This chain uses TRBV4-1 with TRBJ1-6; 7 positions agree with TRBD1. The germline V gene encodes CDR1 MGHRA and CDR2 YSYEKL. The CDR3 totals 13 residues. The J segment lost 6 bases and the V segment lost 8 bases, leaving 4 bases of the junction unmatched. CDR3 DNA: TGCGCCAGCGGGACAGTACGTAATTCACCCCTCCACTTT. It codes for CASGTVRNSPLHF.

The chain links TRBV27 to TRBJ1-4; D is perhaps TRBD1 (5 bases). V was shortened by 4 bases and J by 7 bases, with 7 bases between the two germline ends. CDR3 length: 12 amino acids. Germline loops: CDR1 MNHEY, CDR2 SMNVEV (reference sequence). CDR3 loop: CASSWQGEKLFF. In DNA form, the CDR3 reads TGTGCCAGCAGTTGGCAGGGTGAAAAACTGTTTTTT.